These 15 T cell receptor beta chains share one sample of origin, sequenced in a study of Graves' ophthalmopathy and Graves' hyperthyroidism (dated by TCRdb to 2016 to 2019). The instrument given in TCRdb is Illumina HiSeq 2000. For repertoire sequencing, the TCR beta CDR3 regions were amplified from RNA transcripts. HTBI primers and the Qiagen OneStep RT-PCR kit were used in a first-round RT-PCR, which was followed by a second-round multiplex PCR, size selection and purification. The public sequencing data were trimmed at Q25 with fastp and processed into clonotypes with MiXCR by TCRdb, which kept only in-frame beta chains. Each record represents a unique CDR3 protein, reported with the most common genes and DNA among its rows. Across this sample there are 150,000 to 200,000 distinct CDR3 sequences, with around 39% seen only once. The ten largest clones take up approximately 9% of the sample. The specimen was peripheral blood. The origin of the receptors is a man aged 30-40 years with Graves' ophthalmopathy. Donor details come from another sample of the same person, matched by shared clones.

This clonotype was seen repeatedly, ten times or more. V usage is TRBV20-1 and J usage is TRBJ2-5; 9 bases match TRBD1. The CDR3 has 17 residues. CDR1 is DFQATT, CDR2 SNEGSKA, per germline (reference sequence). The V and J ends lost 0 bases and 5 bases, in that order; junction bases with no gene match: 13. The CDR3 DNA is TGCAGTGCTAGAGATCAGACGGGGACAGGGAGTTGGGAGACCCAGTACTTC. Translated: CSARDQTGTGSWETQYF.

This clonotype appeared a few times. V is TRBV25-1 and J is TRBJ2-7; possible D gene TRBD1, 6 bases. CDR1 is MGHDK, CDR2 SYGVNS, per germline. The CDR3 covers 12 residues. The ends were cut back, 6 bases at V and 7 bases at J, with 13 bases in the middle. CDR3 region: CASSADRYEQYF. CDR3 DNA sequence: TGTGCCAGCAGCGCGGACAGATATGAGCAGTACTTC.

The sample holds many counts of this clonotype. This CDR3 is CASGTDDGDYGYTF. CDR3 bases: TGTGCCAGCGGTACCGACGACGGAGACTATGGCTACACCTTC. The rearrangement links TRBV27 to TRBJ1-2; D remains ambiguous. The CDR3 totals 14 residues. V was clipped by 8 bases and J by 3 bases, with 16 bases between them. Germline lookup yields CDR1 MNHEY and CDR2 SMNVEV (reference sequence).

This sequence joins TRBV29-1 and TRBJ1-2; D possibly corresponds to TRBD1 (5 bases). The CDR3 has 15 residues. The germline V gene has CDR1 SQVTM and CDR2 ANQGSEA. V gave up 1 base and J gave up 3 bases, with 15 bases separating them. The CDR3 nucleotides read TGCAGCGTTGAAGCGCAGGGTCCCCACCACTATGGCTACACCTTC. Translating gives CSVEAQGPHHYGYTF.

This clonotype was detected ten times or more. The chain joins TRBV18 to TRBJ1-3, with D possibly matching TRBD1 (5 bases). The CDR3 has 16 amino acids. Trimming removed 6 bases from V and 0 bases from J, with 15 bases in between. Germline lookup yields CDR1 KGHSH and CDR2 LQKENI. CDR3 in amino acids: CASSSPGTHSGNTIYF. The DNA for the CDR3 is TGTGCCAGCTCTTCCCCGGGGACGCACTCTGGAAACACCATATATTTT.

The chain carries TRBV29-1 and TRBJ2-2, with 7 bases aligning to TRBD1. The CDR3 has 12 amino acids. V gave up 6 bases and J gave up 5 bases; unmatched junction bases: 3. Germline V lookup: CDR1 SQVTM, CDR2 ANQGSEA. The CDR3 sequence: CSVARGTGELFF. For the CDR3, the DNA is TGCAGCGTGGCCAGGGGGACCGGGGAGCTGTTTTTT.

This clonotype was counted many times. The rearrangement joins TRBV19 to TRBJ2-7; 7 bases are a match to TRBD2. Per germline, CDR1 LNHDA and CDR2 SQIVND (reference sequence). CDR3 length: 13 amino acids. The J segment lost 5 bases and the V segment lost 5 bases, leaving 6 bases of the junction unmatched. CDR3 loop: CASSPTRGDEQYF. CDR3 nucleotides: TGTGCCAGTAGTCCCACTCGGGGGGACGAGCAGTACTTC. The full variable domain, completed using reference TRBV19 and TRBJ2-7, is DGGITQSPKYLFRKEGQNVTLSCEQNLNHDAMYWYRQDPGQGLRLIYYSQIVNDFQKGDIAEGYSVSREKKESFPLTVTSAQKNPTAFYLCASSPTRGDEQYFGPGTRLTVT.

V usage is TRBV29-1 and J usage is TRBJ2-5; D not certain. The V end lost 4 bases, the J end lost 7 bases, and 13 bases lay between the germline ends. The V gene's germline CDR1 is SQVTM and CDR2 ANQGSEA. The CDR3 runs to 12 residues. CDR3 residues: CSVASSMGTQYF. The CDR3 nucleotides read TGCAGCGTTGCAAGTAGTATGGGGACCCAGTACTTC.

This clonotype was found once. The chain combines TRBV12-3 or TRBV12-4 with TRBJ1-1; 8 positions agree with TRBD1. The J segment lost 3 bases and the V segment lost 5 bases, leaving 5 bases of the junction unmatched. CDR3 length: 14 amino acids. This CDR3 reads CASSRGQGHTEAFF. The CDR3 DNA sequence: TGTGCCAGCAGTCGAGGACAGGGTCACACTGAAGCTTTCTTT.

This chain uses TRBV6-5 with TRBJ1-2; 8 bases map to TRBD1. The J segment lost 10 bases and the V segment lost 3 bases, leaving 7 bases of the junction unmatched. Germline CDR1 and CDR2: MNHEY and SVGAGI. There are 13 residues in the CDR3. In nucleotides, the CDR3 is TGTGCCAGCAGTTATGGGCAGGGGGCCCACTACACCTTC. Encoded protein: CASSYGQGAHYTF.

This clonotype has a count of ten or more. The V call is TRBV11-3, the J call TRBJ2-7; TRBD2 agrees at 8 bases. CDR1 SGHNT and CDR2 YENEEA come from the germline V gene. This CDR3 is built from 15 residues. V gave up 0 bases and J gave up 6 bases; unmatched junction bases: 7. This chain's CDR3 is CASSLESAGVREQYF. The CDR3 DNA is TGTGCCAGCAGCTTAGAGTCAGCGGGGGTCCGCGAGCAGTACTTC.

The chain has TRBV27 and TRBJ1-2; 10 nucleotides align to TRBD1. Trimming cost V 5 bases and J 4 bases; bases outside gene matches: 4. Germline V gene sequence: CDR1 MNHEY, CDR2 SMNVEV (reference sequence). The CDR3 sequence is 14 residues long. CDR3: CASSQGQGGYGYTF. In DNA form, the CDR3 reads TGTGCCAGCAGTCAAGGACAGGGGGGCTATGGCTACACCTTC.

The rearrangement links TRBV5-1 to TRBJ1-1, with 7 nucleotides matching TRBD1. The ends lost 4 bases at V and 1 base at J; junction bases unmatched: 7. The CDR3 covers 15 residues. Germline lookup yields CDR1 SGHRS and CDR2 YFSETQ. CDR3 bases: TGCGCCAGCAGCGGGAATCGACAGGGGAACACTGAAGCTTTCTTT. As protein: CASSGNRQGNTEAFF.

This clonotype was seen ten or more times. V and J are TRBV11-2 and TRBJ2-7; D is uncertain. This CDR3 comprises 14 residues. CDR1 and CDR2 (germline): SGHAT, FQNNGV. Deletions cut 4 bases from V and 0 bases from J, with 10 bases between. CDR3 DNA sequence: TGTGCCAGCAGCTCCTCAACGGTCTCCTACGAGCAGTACTTC. Its protein is CASSSSTVSYEQYF.

V and J are TRBV30 and TRBJ1-2; 8 positions agree with TRBD1. The CDR3 is 14 residues long. V lost 2 bases, J lost 7 bases, and 9 bases stayed unmatched. Germline V gene sequence: CDR1 GTSNPN, CDR2 SVGIG (reference sequence). The CDR3 bases are TGTGCCTGGAGTCCCCAGACAGGGGTCGGTGGCTACACCTTC. This sequence encodes CAWSPQTGVGGYTF. The variable domain in full, completed from reference TRBV30 and TRBJ1-2, reads SQTIHQWPATLVQPVGSPLSLECTVEGTSNPNLYWYRQAAGRGLQLLFYSVGIGQISSEVPQNLSASRPQDRQFILSSKKLLLSDSGFYLCAWSPQTGVGGYTFGSGTRLTVV.